This TCR beta chain was identified during a study of OX40 agonist ivuxolimab in advanced cancers. The overall study: Two cutaneous melanoma patients and one hepatocellular carcinoma patient, three in all, had partial responses. Study-level results: Antigen targets of the expanded peripheral T cells went undetermined. Both blood CD4+ and CD8+ T cells showed clonal growth by week 6 at 0.1 to 3.0 mg/kg.

Remarks on this clone: The antigen is unknown.

Germline CDR1 LNHDA, CDR2 SQIVND (reference sequence). Deletions cut 1 base from V and 5 bases from J, with 20 bases between. The length of the CDR3 is 17 residues. Produced via immunoSEQ multiplex PCR; TCRdb's table is partial and in-frame only. The sample carries tens of thousands of clones, roughly 88% recorded once. The TCR originated in an adult with an advanced solid tumor such as melanoma, head and neck, liver or kidney cancer. V is TRBV19 and J is TRBJ2-5; possible D gene TRBD2, 5 bases. The sequences come from CD4+ or CD8+ T cells sorted from blood, collected in a trial of the OX40 agonist ivuxolimab. As DNA, the CDR3 is TGTGCCAGTAGTATAGCGTATCAGGCGGAGGTAGGGGAGACCCAGTACTTC. Amino acids: CASSIAYQAEVGETQYF.